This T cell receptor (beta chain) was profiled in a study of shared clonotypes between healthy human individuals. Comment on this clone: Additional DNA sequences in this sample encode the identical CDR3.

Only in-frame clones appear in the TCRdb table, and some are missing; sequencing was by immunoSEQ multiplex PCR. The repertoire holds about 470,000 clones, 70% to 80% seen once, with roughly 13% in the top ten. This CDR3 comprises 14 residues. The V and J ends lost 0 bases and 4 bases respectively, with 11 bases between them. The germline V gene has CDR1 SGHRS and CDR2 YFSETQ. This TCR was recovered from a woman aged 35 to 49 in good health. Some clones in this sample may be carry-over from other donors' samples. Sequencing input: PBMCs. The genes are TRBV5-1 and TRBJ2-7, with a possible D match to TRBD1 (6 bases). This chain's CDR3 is CASSLEQGSYEQYF. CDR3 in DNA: TGCGCCAGCAGCTTGGAACAGGGTAGTTACGAGCAGTACTTC.